The clone carrying this T cell receptor (beta chain) was counted at least ten times. This record comes from a study of regulatory T cells in long-lasting Graves disease. The time point was: persistent/refractory GD, antithyroid drugs over 5 years with positive TRAb. With RNA extracted from PBMCs as input, the TCR library was made. Diagnoses of Graves' disease were made by American Thyroid Association guidelines. One endocrinology department in Xi'an, China, was where patients came from. Staff drew nine milliliters of peripheral blood into EDTA tubes. Arm-PCR with iRepertoire HTBI primers amplified the CDR3 regions for these TCR beta libraries. As originally analysed: Analysis of the samples identified over 60 TRBV and 13 to 15 TRBJ segments. TCRdb redid the calling of the multiplex PCR reads with MiXCR, one entry per CDR3 protein. The V and J calls were determined by TCRdb, not by the authors. The table has 420,000 or so distinct CDR3 sequences, about a quarter seen once.

Trimming took 2 bases from V and 12 from J, leaving 11 bases between them. CDR3 length: 11 amino acids. The germline V gene encodes CDR1 MNHNS and CDR2 SASEGT. This material consisted of peripheral blood mononuclear cells (PBMCs), taken when the disease was refractory, from a patient treated with antithyroid drugs. This clonotype originated in a female donor with Graves disease. The chain links TRBV6-1 to TRBJ2-7; D might be TRBD1 (6 bases). CDR3 sequence reads: CASSETGFTYF. As DNA, the CDR3 is TGTGCCAGCAGTGAAACAGGGTTTACGTACTTC.